This T cell receptor (beta chain) was documented in a study of blood T cell repertoires in COVID-19. Repertoires were generated with immunoSEQ multiplex PCR, while TCRdb's copy carries only in-frame clones and drops some. Here the sample spans 150,000 to 200,000 clones, roughly 86% being singletons. The specimen sequenced was peripheral blood. The sequence came from a man between 65 and 80 years old with acute or convalescent COVID-19.

This CDR3 reads CASTPTSGSYNEQFF. DNA of the CDR3: TGCGCCAGCACCCCGACTAGCGGGAGCTACAATGAGCAGTTCTTC. The V gene is TRBV5-1, the J gene TRBJ2-1; 12 bases match TRBD2. The length of the CDR3 is 15 residues. The ends lost 6 bases at V and 3 bases at J; junction bases unmatched: 4. The germline V gene encodes CDR1 SGHRS and CDR2 YFSETQ.